Sequencing of this T cell receptor (beta chain) was carried out in a study of T cell responses to AZD1222 COVID-19 vaccine (dated by TCRdb to the early 2020s). A note on the overall study: AZD1222 recipients whose second dose came at about 4 weeks and those whose second dose came at about 12 weeks were combined into one group, since spike-specific TCR depth and breadth did not differ between the two schedules. A total of 230 to 250 trial participants underwent TCR sequencing, of whom around 200 received two doses of AZD1222 and around 26 received two doses of the MenACWY control vaccine. Trial participants were enrolled by age into 18-55, 56-69 and 70-plus year subgroups, with 148, 28 and 57 TCR-sequenced participants respectively.

Study-level results and caveats: In the small 56-69-year group, the increase in depth fell short of significance, most likely because of low power. CD4 TCRs associated with the vaccine covered the entire spike protein, and the dominant responses were in regions 160-218 and 743-854. Because no day 14 peak-response samples were available, repertoires were characterized only after the peak T cell response. Participants were mostly white British, with more females than males. The authors suggested clonal diversity may have been underestimated. Nearly half of unique spike-specific TCRs reportedly recognized epitopes outside regions mutated in the B.1.351 and B.1.1.7 variants. After two AZD1222 doses, spike-specific TCR breadth and depth were significantly higher than at day 0 and than in MenACWY recipients. Conclusions about previously exposed vaccinees are limited because only six or seven AZD1222 recipients were SARS-CoV-2 seropositive at baseline.

A word on this clone: Its antigen is still unknown. One base away there is no much larger clone; base qualities are not given.

The CDR3 regions of human TCRbeta chains were subjected to immunosequencing. As for the original processing: Repertoire TCRs were matched against a reference library of SARS-CoV-2-specific TCRs generated with the MIRA antigen-specificity platform. Breadth was defined as the fraction of unique TCRs that were SARS-CoV-2-associated. Depth was defined as the fraction of total T cells that were SARS-CoV-2-associated. Each spike-specific TCR was assigned to its reactive spike region and to a CD4 or CD8 class using the MIRA data. Log10-transformed breadth and depth values were compared by one-way ANOVA with Sidak's multiple comparisons tests. TCRdb retrieved this table from immuneACCESS and kept in-frame rearrangements only. Not all clones are present; in checked studies, unresolved V genes account for under half, and no reason is known for the remainder. For V, J and clone size, that table is used; D and trimming come from the DNA. The sample includes 87,000 or so clones, with roughly 91% observed a single time. The ten largest make up around 3.5% of the sample.

The sample's time point label, in plain terms: baseline before first vaccination. The vaccinee samples were drawn from two UK trials, COV001 and COV002, one of which was a single-blind randomized controlled phase 2/3 trial testing AZD1222 (ChAdOx1 nCoV-19) in healthy adults. Trial participant PBMC samples were collected at day 0 and day 28 after the second dose for TCRbeta chain sequencing. Between the V and J ends, shortened by 7 bases and 4 bases respectively, the junction contains 14 bases. CDR1 and CDR2 were assigned from the germline V gene (reference sequence) as MNHEY and SMNVEV. Spanning cysteine to phenylalanine, the CDR3 consists of 14 amino acids. The read is trimmed to its CDR3 DNA, 42 bases read in frame from base 1.

This material consisted of peripheral blood, taken on day 0 of AZD1222 vaccination. This clonotype originated in an adult in good health. The rearrangement combines TRBV27 with TRBJ1-3; matching of 6 bases hints at TRBD1 as the D gene. The CDR3 in this case is CASKGGLAGNTIYF. DNA sequence: TGTGCCAGCAAGGGGGGGCTTGCAGGAAACACCATATATTTT.